This entry lists 21 T cell receptor beta chains sequenced from one sample in a study of beta chain features in type 1 diabetes. Reverse transcribing all isolated RNA meant expressed TCRB transcripts were sequenced. TCRdb's copy holds only in-frame clones and misses some; the assay was immunoSEQ multiplex PCR. The repertoire holds some 250,000 clones, with 25% to 35% as singletons. Sequencing was performed on central memory CD4+ T cells from blood. These receptors all stem from a man under 40 in good health.

This clone was seen more than once but under ten times. This chain connects TRBV11-2 to TRBJ2-6; D is undetermined. Trimming shortened V by 4 bases and J by 2 bases, and 6 bases separated the two germline ends. Per the germline V gene, CDR1 is SGHAT and CDR2 is FQNNGV. The CDR3 is 14 amino acids. In nucleotides, the CDR3 is TGTGCCAGCAGCTATCAAACTGGGGCCAACGTCCTGACTTTC. This sequence encodes CASSYQTGANVLTF.

This clone has more than one count but fewer than ten. This chain uses TRBV7-2 with TRBJ2-1; no clear D. The germline V and J ends were trimmed by 1 base and 9 bases, with 7 bases remaining between them. Germline V CDR1 and CDR2: SGHTA, FQGNSA. CDR3 length: 12 residues. The chain's CDR3 is CASSLVVSEQFF. The CDR3 coding sequence is TGTGCCAGCAGCTTAGTGGTTAGTGAGCAGTTCTTC.

The gene calls are TRBV7-6 and TRBJ2-7; 11 nucleotides match TRBD1. Germline CDR1 and CDR2: SGHVS and FNYEAQ. The V and J ends lost 4 bases and 4 bases, in that order; junction bases with no gene match: 9. The CDR3 contains 16 residues. In DNA, the CDR3 is TGTGCCAGCAGCTCCTATTCCGGGACAGGGGGATACGAGCAGTACTTC. Its protein product is CASSSYSGTGGYEQYF.

A remark on this clone: This sequence may be a read error, since a much larger clone differs from it by one base. The V and J genes are TRBV2 and TRBJ2-7; possible D gene TRBD1, 5 bases. V shed 6 bases and J shed 3 bases, with 6 bases lying between them. The CDR3 consists of 11 residues. Germline CDR1 is SNHLY and CDR2 is FYNNEI. Here the CDR3 DNA reads TGTGCCAGCAGCGACAGCTACGAGCAGTACTTC. Its translation: CASSDSYEQYF.

This chain uses TRBV19 with TRBJ2-3; D uncertain. The V end was cut by 4 bases, the J end by 2 bases, with 10 bases between. Germline V CDR1 and CDR2: LNHDA, SQIVND (reference sequence). This CDR3 comprises 14 residues. CDR3 loop: CASSKRSDTDTQYF. The CDR3 DNA is TGTGCCAGTAGTAAACGCAGCGACACAGATACGCAGTATTTT.

The gene calls are TRBV29-1 and TRBJ2-7; 13 bases are shared with TRBD2. CDR3 length: 14 amino acids. The ends lost 6 bases at V and 3 bases at J; junction bases unmatched: 5. Germline assignment: CDR1 SQVTM and CDR2 ANQGSEA. The CDR3 sequence: CSVKTSGRGYEQYF. CDR3 DNA: TGCAGCGTCAAAACTAGCGGGAGGGGCTACGAGCAGTACTTC.

The chain carries TRBV7-2 and TRBJ1-5; TRBD1 agrees at 7 bases. The CDR3 totals 15 residues. Trimming at V came to 0 bases and at J to 3 bases, leaving 2 bases not matched to a gene. Germline CDR1 SGHTA, CDR2 FQGNSA. The CDR3 protein is CASSLAGGNNQPQHF. The CDR3 DNA sequence: TGTGCCAGCAGCTTAGCAGGGGGCAACAATCAGCCCCAGCATTTT.

CDR3 nucleotide sequence: TGCAGCGTTGAATTCGTGGGTGGCGAGCAGTTCTTC. Protein product: CSVEFVGGEQFF. The chain carries TRBV29-1 and TRBJ2-1, with no clear D. Per the germline V gene, CDR1 is SQVTM and CDR2 is ANQGSEA. V gave up 2 bases and J gave up 10 bases, with 12 bases separating them. This CDR3 region has 12 residues.

This clone occurred a few times. The CDR3: CASSEGQGAQPQHF. The CDR3, as DNA: TGTGCCAGCAGTGAGGGACAGGGGGCCCAGCCCCAGCATTTT. J is TRBJ1-5 and V is TRBV2; TRBD1 matches 12 bases. The CDR3 spans 14 residues. After removal of 3 bases from V and 7 bases from J, the junction contained 1 base not matched to a gene. The germline V gene encodes CDR1 SNHLY and CDR2 FYNNEI.

The CDR3 nucleotides read TGTGCCAGCAGTTCCTCGCGGTCTAACTATGGCTACACCTTC. It codes for CASSSSRSNYGYTF. This chain links TRBV7-9 with TRBJ1-2; D remains unclear. V was pared by 6 bases and J by 0 bases, with 11 bases between. Germline assignment: CDR1 SEHNR and CDR2 FQNEAQ (reference sequence). The CDR3 length is 14 residues.

This chain joins TRBV7-9 and TRBJ2-2; 7 positions agree with TRBD2. The trim removed 6 bases at V and 4 bases at J, leaving 5 bases unmatched. This CDR3 is built from 14 residues. Germline V gives CDR1 SEHNR, CDR2 FQNEAQ (reference sequence). CDR3 loop: CASREASGTGELFF. DNA of the CDR3: TGTGCCAGCAGAGAGGCTAGCGGCACCGGGGAGCTGTTTTTT.

Of note for this clone: Within the sample, other DNA sequences also encode this same CDR3. The V and J genes are TRBV7-9 and TRBJ2-5, with D tentatively TRBD1 (5 bases). V was clipped by 4 bases and J by 2 bases, with 14 bases between them. The CDR3 has 15 amino acids. CDR1 is SEHNR, CDR2 FQNEAQ, per germline (reference sequence). As DNA, the CDR3 is TGTGCCAGCAGCTACCCGAGGACAACTCAAGAGACCCAGTACTTC. Translation: CASSYPRTTQETQYF.

This sequence joins TRBV29-1 and TRBJ2-5, with a possible D match to TRBD1 (5 bases). Between the trimmed V and J ends, which lost 5 bases and 4 bases, there was a span of 17 bases. This CDR3 spans 14 amino acids. CDR1 SQVTM and CDR2 ANQGSEA come from the germline V gene. CDR3 amino acids: CSVTVGRAGETQYF. The CDR3 DNA follows: TGCAGCGTTACGGTAGGCAGGGCAGGAGAGACCCAGTACTTC.

This rearrangement joins TRBV2 to TRBJ1-1, with D unclear. Trimming left V 7 bases short and J 4 bases short, with 16 bases between. Germline CDR1 SNHLY, CDR2 FYNNEI. This CDR3 contains 14 residues. The chain's CDR3 is CASTPTMVGTEAFF. The DNA of the CDR3 is TGTGCCAGCACCCCCACTATGGTGGGCACTGAAGCTTTCTTT. Variable domain in full (rest from reference TRBV2 and TRBJ1-1): EPEVTQTPSHQVTQMGQEVILRCVPISNHLYFYWYRQILGQKVEFLVSFYNNEISEKSEIFDDQFSVERPDGSNFTLKIRSTKLEDSAMYFCASTPTMVGTEAFFGQGTRLTVV.

The chain employs TRBV5-1 and TRBJ2-1; TRBD2 aligns across 7 bases. The germline gives CDR1 SGHRS, CDR2 YFSETQ. Unmatched junction bases numbered 6, after V lost 4 bases and J lost 5 bases. The CDR3 runs 14 residues. CDR3 sequence: CASSAAGADNEQFF. DNA of the CDR3: TGCGCCAGCAGCGCTGCGGGAGCGGACAATGAGCAGTTCTTC. Based on the CDR3 plus reference TRBV5-1 and TRBJ2-1, the full variable domain is KAGVTQTPRYLIKTRGQQVTLSCSPISGHRSVSWYQQTPGQGLQFLFEYFSETQRNKGNFPGRFSGRQFSNSRSEMNVSTLELGDSALYLCASSAAGADNEQFFGPGTRLTVL.

The CDR3 sequence is CANQGQGAYEQYF. CDR3 nucleotide sequence: TGTGCCAACCAGGGACAGGGGGCGTACGAGCAGTACTTC. The rearrangement joins TRBV10-3 to TRBJ2-7; 12 nucleotides agree with TRBD1. J was trimmed by 4 bases and V by 10 bases; bases with no gene match: 5. The CDR3 length is 13 residues. Looked up from germline, CDR1 is ENHRY and CDR2 is SYGVKD.

The chain carries TRBV6-6 and TRBJ2-7, with unresolved D. This CDR3 comprises 12 residues. Germline lookup yields CDR1 MNHNY and CDR2 SVGAGI (reference sequence). Trimming shortened V by 5 bases and J by 5 bases, and 10 bases separated the two germline ends. This CDR3 reads CASSRMGHEQYF. Written as DNA, the CDR3 is TGTGCCAGCAGTAGGATGGGCCACGAGCAGTACTTC.

This clone has only a few counts. The CDR3 DNA is TGTGCCAGCAGCGATACTGAAGCTTTCTTT. It encodes CASSDTEAFF. The chain combines TRBV6-5 with TRBJ1-1; D gene unclear. Between the trimmed V and J ends, which lost 6 bases and 5 bases, there was a span of 4 bases. Germline CDR1 MNHEY, CDR2 SVGAGI. CDR3 length equals 10 residues.

Concerning this clone itself: A junction boundary mismatches the germline segment, possibly from a read error. The chain couples TRBV30 to TRBJ2-4; the D gene could be TRBD1 or TRBD2 (6 bases each). Germline V lookup: CDR1 GTSNPN, CDR2 SVGIG (reference sequence). The CDR3 spans 15 residues. CDR3 DNA: TGTTCCTGGAGTCTAGGGGGGTCGGCCAAAAACATTCAGTACTTC. Translated, it gives CSWSLGGSAKNIQYF.

V gene TRBV10-2 combines with J gene TRBJ2-3; TRBD2 agrees at 7 bases. Germline loops: CDR1 WSHSY, CDR2 SAAADI. The V gene end was trimmed by 6 bases and the J gene end by 0 bases; junction bases not matched to a gene: 3. The CDR3 has 14 amino acids. CDR3: CASRTSASTDTQYF. Written as DNA, the CDR3 is TGCGCCAGCAGAACTAGCGCTAGCACAGATACGCAGTATTTT.

In this sample, this clone turned up a few times. CDR3: CSVQRGPTEQFF. CDR3 nucleotides: TGCAGCGTCCAAAGGGGCCCCACTGAGCAGTTCTTC. The chain is built from TRBV29-1 and TRBJ2-1; the D gene is possibly TRBD1 (5 bases). The ends were cut back, 6 bases at V and 9 bases at J, with 15 bases in the middle. Germline lookup yields CDR1 SQVTM and CDR2 ANQGSEA. This CDR3 spans 12 amino acids.